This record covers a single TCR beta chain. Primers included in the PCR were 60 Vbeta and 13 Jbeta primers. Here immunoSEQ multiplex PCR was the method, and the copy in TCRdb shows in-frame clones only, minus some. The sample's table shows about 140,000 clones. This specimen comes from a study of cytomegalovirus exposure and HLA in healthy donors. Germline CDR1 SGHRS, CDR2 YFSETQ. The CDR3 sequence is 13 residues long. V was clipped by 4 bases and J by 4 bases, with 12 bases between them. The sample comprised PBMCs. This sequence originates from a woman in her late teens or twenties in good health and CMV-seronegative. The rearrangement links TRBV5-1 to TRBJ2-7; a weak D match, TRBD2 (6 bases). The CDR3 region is CASSVSGGYEQYV. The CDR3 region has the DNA TGCGCCAGCAGCGTTAGCGGTGGGTACGAGCAGTACGTC.